Below are 9 T cell receptor beta chains sequenced from a single sample in a study of CD8 T cells in ankylosing spondylitis. These receptors' antigens are unknown. Broader study findings: What appeared characteristic of ankylosing spondylitis blood was a TCR beta motif of 7 or 8 highly homologous variants.

TCRdb analysed the 5' RACE reads with MiXCR anew, one entry per CDR3 protein. This repertoire shows 750,000 to 850,000 distinct CDR3 sequences, 10% to 15% found once; its top ten account for roughly 0.51%. Sequencing was done on a sample of blood, either unsorted or a sorted T cell fraction (not recorded which). These receptors all stem from a male donor with ankylosing spondylitis.

This clonotype was detected ten times or more. This sequence joins TRBV20-1 and TRBJ2-3, with unresolved D. Trimming pared 7 bases from V and 0 bases from J, leaving 11 bases between. This CDR3 contains 13 residues. Germline V gene lookup returns CDR1 DFQATT and CDR2 SNEGSKA (reference sequence). The CDR3 coding sequence is TGCAGTGTCGGTGGCGGTAGCACAGATACGCAGTATTTT. Its translation is CSVGGGSTDTQYF.

This clonotype was seen repeatedly, ten times or more. This chain links TRBV12-3 or TRBV12-4 with TRBJ2-1; 9 nucleotides agree with TRBD1. The V segment lost 1 base and the J segment 9 bases; nucleotides outside the gene matches: 7. The CDR3 is 15 amino acids. In DNA form, the CDR3 reads TGTGCCAGCAGTTTAGGGACAGGGGTAATTCGTGAGCAGTTCTTC. This gives the protein CASSLGTGVIREQFF.

This rearrangement joins TRBV5-1 to TRBJ2-2; D gene uncertain. The CDR3 is 16 residues long. CDR1 SGHRS and CDR2 YFSETQ come from the germline V gene. V gave up 2 bases and J gave up 0 bases, with 11 bases separating them. The CDR3 DNA reads TGCGCCAGCAGCTTTTCTGGGGTTTCGAACACCGGGGAGCTGTTTTTT. This sequence encodes CASSFSGVSNTGELFF.

This clonotype was found a few times. The V call is TRBV20-1, the J call TRBJ1-1; D is unresolved. Germline-derived CDR1 and CDR2 are DFQATT and SNEGSKA (reference sequence). The V end lost 6 bases, the J end lost 0 bases, and 14 bases lay between the germline ends. The CDR3 consists of 14 residues. The CDR3: CSAPLAGMNTEAFF. CDR3 bases: TGCAGTGCCCCCCTCGCGGGGATGAACACTGAAGCTTTCTTT.

This clonotype was detected only a few times. This chain connects TRBV29-1 to TRBJ2-3, with D possibly matching TRBD2 (6 bases). Germline V gene data show CDR1 as SQVTM and CDR2 as ANQGSEA. The CDR3 has 13 amino acids. The ends were cut back, 6 bases at V and 1 base at J, with 11 bases in the middle. The CDR3 is CSVGGLGTDTQYF. CDR3 nucleotide sequence: TGCAGCGTGGGGGGATTGGGCACAGATACGCAGTATTTT.

As regards this clonotype: At one boundary the junction diverges from the germline segment, which might be a read error. V is TRBV28 and J is TRBJ2-2; 9 positions agree with TRBD1. This CDR3 has 15 residues. Germline CDR1 and CDR2: MDHEN and SYDVKM. The CDR3 reads CASSVWTGVTGELFF. In DNA form, the CDR3 reads TGTGCCAGCAGTGTATGGACAGGGGTTACCGGGGAGCTGTTTTTT.

This clonotype has just a few counts. The rearrangement joins TRBV20-1 to TRBJ2-3; no definite D call. CDR1 is DFQATT and CDR2 is SNEGSKA in the germline V gene (reference sequence). Trimming removed 3 bases from V and 0 bases from J, with 7 bases in between. The length of the CDR3 is 13 residues. DNA of the CDR3: TGCAGTGCTAGTTACAGTAGCACAGATACGCAGTATTTT. Its translation: CSASYSSTDTQYF.

This clonotype was seen at least ten times. The rearrangement uses TRBV5-1 and TRBJ1-1, with 8 bases lining up with TRBD1. This CDR3 has 14 amino acids. CDR1 and CDR2 (germline): SGHRS, YFSETQ. V was pared by 4 bases and J by 4 bases, with 6 bases of the junction left unmatched. In DNA form, the CDR3 reads TGCGCCAGCAGCGCCGACAGGGGTGGCACTGAAGCTTTCTTT. Its protein product is CASSADRGGTEAFF.

The chain uses TRBV25-1 and TRBJ1-4; D may be TRBD1 (5 bases). CDR3 size: 14 residues. The V gene's germline CDR1 is MGHDK and CDR2 SYGVNS. The V end was cut by 8 bases, the J end by 7 bases, with 17 bases between. CDR3 sequence reads: CASGPWGGGEKLFF. The CDR3 nucleotides are TGTGCCAGCGGTCCCTGGGGGGGAGGTGAAAAACTGTTTTTT.